These T cell receptor beta chains were read from a single sample in a study of T-cell reconstitution after alpha-beta-depleted transplantation in children. TCRdb used MiXCR to reprocess the PCR reads, holding one entry per CDR3 protein. The sample includes about 500,000 distinct CDR3 sequences, about an eighth of them seen just once. The sample in question was PBMCs, mostly from graft donor cells, obtained 180 days after TCRalphabeta/CD19-depleted stem cell transplant. The receptors stem from a female patient aged 2 to 10 who had a stem cell transplant for aplastic anemia, so the T cells may come from the graft donor. The CDR3 runs from the conserved cysteine through the conserved F or W. The order of the fields is D gene, V gene, clone size, J gene, CDR3 DNA, CDR3 protein. A D gene is named only where the DNA matches it firmly. The size entry is marked missing in some rows and otherwise reads once, few, many or a size class.

>NA|TRBV28|many|TRBJ1-2
TGTGCCAGCAGGCCAAGTCCCGGGACATCTAACTATGGCTACACCTTC
CASRPSPGTSNYGYTF
>TRBD1|TRBV28|few|TRBJ2-7
TGTGCCAGCAGAATAGGGACAGGGGGACCCTACGAGCAGTACTTC
CASRIGTGGPYEQYF
>NA|TRBV21-1|many|TRBJ2-4
TGTGCCAGCAGCAGGGGGGGAGGAAACATTCAGTACTTC
CASSRGGGNIQYF
>TRBD2|TRBV7-8|many|TRBJ2-1
TGTGCCAGCAGCTTAGGGCTAGCGGGAGCTAGTGAGCAGTTCTTC
CASSLGLAGASEQFF
>NA|TRBV20-1|NA|TRBJ2-7
TGCAGTGCTAGTCCTGGGGCCACCTACGAGCAGTACTTC
CSASPGATYEQYF
>NA|TRBV29-1|many|TRBJ1-1
TGCAGCGGCGGACATTTGAACACTGAAGCTTTCTTT
CSGGHLNTEAFF
>TRBD2|TRBV6-1|NA|TRBJ2-3
TGTGCCAGCAGGCCCGGGACTAGCGGGAGCTGGGATACGCAGTATTTT
CASRPGTSGSWDTQYF
>NA|TRBV6-1|few|TRBJ1-3
TGTGCCAGCACCAGAGGGAACTCTGGAAACACCATATATTTT
CASTRGNSGNTIYF
>NA|TRBV20-1|few|TRBJ2-3
TGCAGTGCTAGTAGGAGGGGTGGCACAGATACGCAGTATTTT
CSASRRGGTDTQYF
>NA|TRBV29-1|many|TRBJ1-5
TGCAGCGTTGGGCAGGGGCATCAGCCCCAGCATTTT
CSVGQGHQPQHF
>NA|TRBV4-2|few|TRBJ2-1
TGTGCCAGCAGCCCGAACCCGGGACTTCCCCGCTCCTACAATGAGCAGTTCTTC
CASSPNPGLPRSYNEQFF
>NA|TRBV19|NA|TRBJ2-1
TGTGCCAGTAGTATAGATGCGACGAATAAGCAGTTCTTC
CASSIDATNKQFF
>NA|TRBV18|many|TRBJ2-5
TGTGCCAGCTCACCACAGCACCAAGAGACCCAGTACTTC
CASSPQHQETQYF
>NA|TRBV7-9|NA|TRBJ1-1
TGTGCCAGCAGCTTAGAAGCTCTGGGACGGGCTTTCTTT
CASSLEALGRAFF
>TRBD1|TRBV6-1|few|TRBJ2-4
TGTGCCAGCAGTGAACCCGGGACAGGGCTCAAAAACATTCAGTACTTC
CASSEPGTGLKNIQYF
>NA|TRBV29-1|few|TRBJ2-7
TGCAGCGTTGCACAGGGTCCCTACGAGCAGTACTTC
CSVAQGPYEQYF
>NA|TRBV11-1|NA|TRBJ2-3
TGTGCCAGCAGCTCCTCTTGGATAGCGTCCGTCGTGAGCACAGATACGCAGTATTTT
CASSSSWIASVVSTDTQYF
>NA|TRBV6-1|NA|TRBJ2-1
TGTGCCAGCAGGGATGGGGGGTCCTACAATGAGCAGTTCTTC
CASRDGGSYNEQFF
>TRBD2|TRBV6-5|NA|TRBJ2-2
TGTGCCAGCAGTTGGAGTAGCGGGAGAATGGAAAGCGGGGAGCTGTTTTTT
CASSWSSGRMESGELFF
>NA|TRBV29-1|many|TRBJ2-3
TGCAGCGCTGAGGGCGCAGATACGCAGTATTTT
CSAEGADTQYF
>TRBD1|TRBV25-1|NA|TRBJ2-3
TGTGCCAGCAGTGGCGAAGGACAGGGGGAAGCAGATACGCAGTATTTT
CASSGEGQGEADTQYF
>NA|TRBV5-4|NA|TRBJ2-1
TGTGCCAGCAGCTTGAGTATCGGCAATGAGCAGTTCTTC
CASSLSIGNEQFF
>TRBD2|TRBV7-3|once|TRBJ2-5
TGTGCCAGCAGCATGACTAGCAGACAAGAGACCCAGTACTTC
CASSMTSRQETQYF
>TRBD2|TRBV6-1|NA|TRBJ2-1
TGTGCCAGCAGGACAAGTTTGGGACTAGCGGGAGGTGGTGAGCAGTTCTTC
CASRTSLGLAGGGEQFF
>NA|TRBV29-1|many|TRBJ1-1
TGCAGCGTGCCCGACCCGACCAGGGATTACACTGAAGCTTTCTTT
CSVPDPTRDYTEAFF
>NA|TRBV4-3|many|TRBJ2-3
TGCGCCAGCAGCCAAGTGGTAGCGGCGGTTTATACAGATACGCAGTATTTT
CASSQVVAAVYTDTQYF
>NA|TRBV10-3|NA|TRBJ2-7
TGTGCCATCGGTTCAGAAGGCGAGCAGTACTTC
CAIGSEGEQYF
>NA|TRBV28|NA|TRBJ1-6
TGTGCCAGCGACACAGTTTATAATTCACCCCTCCACTTT
CASDTVYNSPLHF
>TRBD2|TRBV5-1|NA|TRBJ2-7
TGCGCCAGCAGCTGGGGGGACTACTCCTACGAGCAGTACTTC
CASSWGDYSYEQYF
>NA|TRBV3-1|few|TRBJ2-3
TGTGCCAGCAGCCCCCTAGTTTCTAGCACAGATACGCAGTATTTT
CASSPLVSSTDTQYF
>NA|TRBV15|few|TRBJ1-6
TGTGCCACCAGCGAAGGGAGCTCCTATAATTCACCCCTCCACTTT
CATSEGSSYNSPLHF
>TRBD1|TRBV20-1|many|TRBJ1-5
TGCAGTGCTCCGGACAGGACTAATCAGCCCCAGCATTTT
CSAPDRTNQPQHF
>NA|TRBV29-1|NA|TRBJ1-5
TGCAGCGTTGTTTTGGGAAATCAGCCCCAGCATTTT
CSVVLGNQPQHF
>NA|TRBV7-8|few|TRBJ1-6
TGTGCCAGCAGCTTAGTTCCGGCGCCGAGCTCCTATAATTCACCCCTCCACTTT
CASSLVPAPSSYNSPLHF
>TRBD2|TRBV20-1|NA|TRBJ2-1
TGCAGTGCTAGAGATCCCACTAGCGGGGTCGTCAATGAGCAGTTCTTC
CSARDPTSGVVNEQFF
>NA|TRBV20-1|few|TRBJ2-4
TGCAGTGCTAGAGAGCCCGGGACCCCAAACATTCAGTACTTC
CSAREPGTPNIQYF
>NA|TRBV29-1|many|TRBJ1-3
TGCAGCGTGGCCTCCACTGAGCGCTCTGGAAACACCATATATTTT
CSVASTERSGNTIYF
>NA|TRBV6-2/TRBV6-3|NA|TRBJ1-6
TGTGCCAGCAGTTCCGCCTCCTATTCACCCCTCCACTTT
CASSSASYSPLHF
>TRBD1|TRBV5-1|many|TRBJ1-6
TGCGCCAGCACTACGTCGCGACAGGGAGGATCACCCCTCCACTTT
CASTTSRQGGSPLHF
>TRBD2|TRBV5-6|few|TRBJ2-1
TGTGCCAGCAGCTTGGCCGTAATAGCGGGAGTCTACGACAATGAGCAGTTCTTC
CASSLAVIAGVYDNEQFF
>NA|TRBV7-2|NA|TRBJ2-7
TGTGCCAGCAGCTTAGGCCTCTTAGCGGATCCCTCCTACGAGCAGTACTTC
CASSLGLLADPSYEQYF
>NA|TRBV6-1|few|TRBJ2-7
TGTGCCAGCAGACCTGACCGGGGGTTTAGGGCCTACGAGCAGTACTTC
CASRPDRGFRAYEQYF
>TRBD1|TRBV12-3/TRBV12-4|few|TRBJ1-5
TGTGCCAGCAGCAGGAGGGACAGGTCGCAGCCCCAGCATTTT
CASSRRDRSQPQHF
>NA|TRBV7-2|many|TRBJ2-3
TGTGCCAGCAGCTTAGGGCCAGATACGCAGTATTTT
CASSLGPDTQYF
>NA|TRBV27|few|TRBJ2-1
TGTGCCAGCAGTTTATTACAGGGCCTTTACAATGAGCAGTTCTTC
CASSLLQGLYNEQFF
>NA|TRBV20-1|few|TRBJ2-7
TGCAGTGCTCGGGGACGTACCGAGCAGTACTTC
CSARGRTEQYF
>NA|TRBV12-3/TRBV12-4|NA|TRBJ1-2
TGTGCCAGCAGTCCATTGGGTATCAGCCCTAACTATGGCTACACCTTC
CASSPLGISPNYGYTF
>NA|TRBV28|NA|TRBJ1-1
TGTGCCAGCAGTTTATTGGAGACTAACACTGAAGCTTTCTTT
CASSLLETNTEAFF
>NA|TRBV7-9|few|TRBJ1-4
TGTGCCAGCAGCTTATCGGCAGGGAAGGAAAAACTGTTTTTT
CASSLSAGKEKLFF
>NA|TRBV4-3|NA|TRBJ2-7
TGCGCCAGCAGCCAAGTTGTTGCGGGGACGGGCACCTACGAGCAGTACTTC
CASSQVVAGTGTYEQYF
>TRBD2|TRBV20-1|NA|TRBJ2-3
TGCAGTGCCTCCGGGACTAGCGGGAGTCTCACAGATACGCAGTATTTT
CSASGTSGSLTDTQYF
>NA|TRBV29-1|NA|TRBJ2-1
TGCAGCGTTAGAGCAGGAGGTGTAGATCGGCGAAATGAGCAGTTCTTC
CSVRAGGVDRRNEQFF
>TRBD1|TRBV5-6|many|TRBJ2-5
TGTGCCAGCAGCTTGACAGGGGAAGAGACCCAGTACTTC
CASSLTGEETQYF
>NA|TRBV24-1|few|TRBJ2-3
TGTGCCACCAGTGCCGTGGGAGGCTACACAGATACGCAGTATTTT
CATSAVGGYTDTQYF
>TRBD2|TRBV6-2/TRBV6-3|NA|TRBJ2-4
TGTGCCAGCAGCCCAAGGGTAAGCGGGAGGAATCAAAACCTTCAGTACTTC
CASSPRVSGRNQNLQYF
>NA|TRBV20-1|NA|TRBJ2-5
TGCAGTGCTAGGGGTCGGCCAGGGTCGTACCAAGAGACCCAGTACTTC
CSARGRPGSYQETQYF